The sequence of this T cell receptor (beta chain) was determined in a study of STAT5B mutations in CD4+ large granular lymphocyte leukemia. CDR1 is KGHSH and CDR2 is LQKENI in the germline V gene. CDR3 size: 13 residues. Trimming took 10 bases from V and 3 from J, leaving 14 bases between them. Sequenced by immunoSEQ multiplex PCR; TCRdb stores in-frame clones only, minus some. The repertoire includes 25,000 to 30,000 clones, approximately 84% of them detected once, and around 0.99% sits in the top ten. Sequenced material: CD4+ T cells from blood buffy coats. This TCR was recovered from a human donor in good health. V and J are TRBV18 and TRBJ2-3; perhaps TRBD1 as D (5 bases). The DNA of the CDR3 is TGTGCCACCCGGCGGCAGGGTACAGATACGCAGTATTTT. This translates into CATRRQGTDTQYF.